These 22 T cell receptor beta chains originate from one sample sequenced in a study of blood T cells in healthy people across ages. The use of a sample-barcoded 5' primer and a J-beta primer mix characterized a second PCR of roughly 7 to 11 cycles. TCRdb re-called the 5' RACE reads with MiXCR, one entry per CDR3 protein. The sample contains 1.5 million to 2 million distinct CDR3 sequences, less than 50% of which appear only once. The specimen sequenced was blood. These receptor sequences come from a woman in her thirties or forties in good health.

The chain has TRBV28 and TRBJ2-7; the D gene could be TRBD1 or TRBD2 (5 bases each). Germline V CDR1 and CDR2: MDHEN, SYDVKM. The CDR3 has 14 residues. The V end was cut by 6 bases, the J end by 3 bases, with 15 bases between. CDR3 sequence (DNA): TGTGCCAGCAGGGCGGGTCTGAGGGGCTACGAGCAGTACTTC. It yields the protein CASRAGLRGYEQYF.

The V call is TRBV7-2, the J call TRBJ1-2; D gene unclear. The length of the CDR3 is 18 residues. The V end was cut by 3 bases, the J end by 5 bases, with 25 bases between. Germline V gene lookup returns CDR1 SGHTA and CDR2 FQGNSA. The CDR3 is CASSLGPGIGSLEYGYTF. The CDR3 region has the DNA TGTGCCAGCAGCTTGGGCCCGGGGATCGGTTCGCTGGAGTATGGCTACACCTTC.

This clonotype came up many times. CDR3 loop: CASSQEGRGGYEQYF. CDR3 coding DNA: TGCGCCAGCAGCCAAGAGGGCAGGGGAGGCTACGAGCAGTACTTC. The chain employs TRBV4-3 and TRBJ2-7; D could derive from TRBD1 or TRBD2 (6 bases each). Germline-derived CDR1 and CDR2 are LGHNA and YSLEER. The V end was cut by 0 bases, the J end by 3 bases, with 12 bases between. The CDR3 length is 15 residues.

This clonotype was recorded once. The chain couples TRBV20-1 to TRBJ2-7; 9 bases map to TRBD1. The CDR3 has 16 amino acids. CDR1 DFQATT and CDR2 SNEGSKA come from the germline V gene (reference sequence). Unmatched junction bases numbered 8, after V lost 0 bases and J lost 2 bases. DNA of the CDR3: TGCAGTGCTAGAGATATTTCGGGACAGGGAACCTACGAGCAGTACTTC. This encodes CSARDISGQGTYEQYF.

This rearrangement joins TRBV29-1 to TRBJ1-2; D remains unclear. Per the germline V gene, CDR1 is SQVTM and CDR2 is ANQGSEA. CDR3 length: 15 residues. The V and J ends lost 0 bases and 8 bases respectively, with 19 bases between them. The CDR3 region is CSVEDPPAGIRGYTF. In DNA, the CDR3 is TGCAGCGTTGAAGATCCTCCAGCGGGGATTAGGGGCTACACCTTC.

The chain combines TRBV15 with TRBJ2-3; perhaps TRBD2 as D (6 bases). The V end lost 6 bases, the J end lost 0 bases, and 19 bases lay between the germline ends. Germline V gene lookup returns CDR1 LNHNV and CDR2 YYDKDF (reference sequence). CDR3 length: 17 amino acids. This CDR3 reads CATRPAGSGLSTDTQYF. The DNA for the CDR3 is TGTGCCACCAGACCTGCCGGGAGCGGGTTGAGCACAGATACGCAGTATTTT.

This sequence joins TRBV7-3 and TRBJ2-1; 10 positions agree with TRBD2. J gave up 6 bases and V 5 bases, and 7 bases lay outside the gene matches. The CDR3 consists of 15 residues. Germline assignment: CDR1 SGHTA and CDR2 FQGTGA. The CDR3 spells CASSRTLAGPNEQFF. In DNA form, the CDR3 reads TGTGCCAGCAGCCGCACACTAGCGGGACCCAATGAGCAGTTCTTC.

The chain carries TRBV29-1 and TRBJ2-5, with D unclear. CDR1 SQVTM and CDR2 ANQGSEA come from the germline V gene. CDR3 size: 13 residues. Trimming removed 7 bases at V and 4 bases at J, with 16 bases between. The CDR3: CSAGWVVGETQYF. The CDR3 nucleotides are TGCAGCGCCGGTTGGGTAGTGGGAGAGACCCAGTACTTC.

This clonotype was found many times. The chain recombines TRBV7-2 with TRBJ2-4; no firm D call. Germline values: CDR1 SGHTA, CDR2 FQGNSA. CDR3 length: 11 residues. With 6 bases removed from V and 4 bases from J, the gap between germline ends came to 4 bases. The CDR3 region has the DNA TGTGCCAGCAGTACGAAAAACATTCAGTACTTC. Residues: CASSTKNIQYF.

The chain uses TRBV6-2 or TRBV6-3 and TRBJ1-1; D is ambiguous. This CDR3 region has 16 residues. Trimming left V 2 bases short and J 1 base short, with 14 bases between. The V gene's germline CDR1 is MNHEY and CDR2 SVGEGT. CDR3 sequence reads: CASSYPFKAGNTEAFF. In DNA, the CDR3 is TGTGCCAGCAGTTACCCATTCAAGGCAGGGAACACTGAAGCTTTCTTT.

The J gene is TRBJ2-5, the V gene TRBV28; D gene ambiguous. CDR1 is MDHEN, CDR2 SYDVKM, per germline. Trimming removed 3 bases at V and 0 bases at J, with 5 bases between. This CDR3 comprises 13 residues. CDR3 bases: TGTGCCAGCAGTTTCTACGACCAAGAGACCCAGTACTTC. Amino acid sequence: CASSFYDQETQYF. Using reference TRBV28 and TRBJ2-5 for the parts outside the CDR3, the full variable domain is DVKVTQSSRYLVKRTGEKVFLECVQDMDHENMFWYRQDPGLGLRLIYFSYDVKMKEKGDIPEGYSVSREKKERFSLILESASTNQTSMYLCASSFYDQETQYFGPGTRLLVL.

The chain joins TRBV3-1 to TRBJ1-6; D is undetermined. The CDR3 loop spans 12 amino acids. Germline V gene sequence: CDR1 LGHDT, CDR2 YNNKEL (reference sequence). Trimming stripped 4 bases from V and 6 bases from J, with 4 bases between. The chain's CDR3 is CASSRVNSPLHF. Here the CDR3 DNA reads TGTGCCAGCAGCCGGGTTAATTCACCCCTCCACTTT. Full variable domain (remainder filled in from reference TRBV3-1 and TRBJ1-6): DTAVSQTPKYLVTQMGNDKSIKCEQNLGHDTMYWYKQDSKKFLKIMFSYNNKELIINETVPNRFSPKSPDKAHLNLHINSLELGDSAVYFCASSRVNSPLHFGNGTRLTVT.

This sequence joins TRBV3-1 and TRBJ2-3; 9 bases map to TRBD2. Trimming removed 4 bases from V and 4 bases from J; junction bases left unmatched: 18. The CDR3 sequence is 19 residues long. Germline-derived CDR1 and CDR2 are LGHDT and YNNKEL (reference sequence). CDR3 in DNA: TGTGCCAGCAGCCTGATCGGCCATGCGGGGGGGGAGAGCGCAGATACGCAGTATTTT. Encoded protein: CASSLIGHAGGESADTQYF.

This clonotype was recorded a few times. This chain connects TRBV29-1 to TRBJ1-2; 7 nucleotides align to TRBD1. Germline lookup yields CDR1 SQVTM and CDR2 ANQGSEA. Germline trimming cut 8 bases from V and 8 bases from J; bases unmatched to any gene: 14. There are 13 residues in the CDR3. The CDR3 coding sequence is TGCAGCTCCCCAGAGACAGGGAGTGGAGGCTACACCTTC. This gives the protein CSSPETGSGGYTF.

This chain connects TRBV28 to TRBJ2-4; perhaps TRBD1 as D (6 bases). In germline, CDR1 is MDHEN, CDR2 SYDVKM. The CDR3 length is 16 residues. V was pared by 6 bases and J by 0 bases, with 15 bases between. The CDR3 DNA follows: TGTGCCAGCAGCCCAACCGGGACACCAGCCAAAAACATTCAGTACTTC. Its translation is CASSPTGTPAKNIQYF.

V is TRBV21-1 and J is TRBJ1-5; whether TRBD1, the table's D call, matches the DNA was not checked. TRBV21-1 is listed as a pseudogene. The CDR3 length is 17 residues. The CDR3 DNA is TGTGCCAGCAGCATTAGAACCCGGTATTATAGCAATCAGCCCCAGCATTTT. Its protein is CASSIRTRYYSNQPQHF.

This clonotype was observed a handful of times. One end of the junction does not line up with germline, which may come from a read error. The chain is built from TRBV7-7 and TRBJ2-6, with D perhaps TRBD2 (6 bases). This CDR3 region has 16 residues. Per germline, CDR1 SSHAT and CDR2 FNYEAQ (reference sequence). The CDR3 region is CASSSPGGAGANVLTF. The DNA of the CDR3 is TGTGCTAGCAGCTCACCCGGGGGTGCTGGGGCCAACGTCCTGACTTTC.

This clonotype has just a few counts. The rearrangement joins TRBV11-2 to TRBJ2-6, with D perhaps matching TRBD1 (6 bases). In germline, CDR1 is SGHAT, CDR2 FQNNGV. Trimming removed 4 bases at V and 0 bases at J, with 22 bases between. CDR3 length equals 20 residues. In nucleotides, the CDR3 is TGTGCCAGCAGCTGGATACCATCGGACAGCGTGGACTCTGGGGCCAACGTCCTGACTTTC. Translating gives CASSWIPSDSVDSGANVLTF.

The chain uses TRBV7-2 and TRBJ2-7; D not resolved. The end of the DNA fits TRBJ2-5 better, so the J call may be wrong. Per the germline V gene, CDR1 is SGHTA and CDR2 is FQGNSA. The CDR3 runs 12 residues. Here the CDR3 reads CASSVSRGTQYF. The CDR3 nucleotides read TGTGCCAGCAGCGTCTCGCGAGGGACCCAGTACTTC.

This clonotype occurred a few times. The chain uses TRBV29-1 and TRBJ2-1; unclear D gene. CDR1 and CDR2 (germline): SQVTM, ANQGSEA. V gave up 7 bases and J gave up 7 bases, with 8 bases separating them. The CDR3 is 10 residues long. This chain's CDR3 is CSALQNEQFF. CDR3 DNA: TGCAGCGCGCTACAGAATGAGCAGTTCTTC.

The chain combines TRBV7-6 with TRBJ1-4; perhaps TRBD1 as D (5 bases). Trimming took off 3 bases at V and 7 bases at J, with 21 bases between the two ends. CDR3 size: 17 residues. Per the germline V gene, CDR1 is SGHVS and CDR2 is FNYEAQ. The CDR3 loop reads CASSFGQGRLRGEKLFF. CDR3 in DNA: TGTGCCAGCAGCTTCGGGCAGGGCCGCCTCCGAGGTGAAAAACTGTTTTTT. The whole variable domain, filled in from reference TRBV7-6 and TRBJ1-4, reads GAGVSQSPRYKVTKRGQDVALRCDPISGHVSLYWYRQALGQGPEFLTYFNYEAQQDKSGLPNDRFSAERPEGSISTLTIQRTEQRDSAMYRCASSFGQGRLRGEKLFFGSGTQLSVL.

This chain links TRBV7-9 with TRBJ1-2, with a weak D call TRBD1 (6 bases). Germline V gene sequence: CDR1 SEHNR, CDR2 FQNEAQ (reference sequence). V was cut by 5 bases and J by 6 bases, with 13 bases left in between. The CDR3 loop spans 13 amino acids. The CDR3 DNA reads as TGTGCCAGCAGCCACCACGCAGGGGATGGCTACACCTTC. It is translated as CASSHHAGDGYTF.